A selection of T cell receptor beta chains follows, all from one sample in a study of blood T cell repertoires in COVID-19. The protocol was immunoSEQ multiplex PCR, while the TCRdb copy is restricted to in-frame clones and leaves out a portion. The sample includes roughly 110,000 clones, approximately 88% seen only once; the top ten take under 9.5%. Sequencing was carried out using peripheral blood. These TCRs come from a woman in her 40s with acute or convalescent COVID-19. Each CDR3 is given with its conserved first and last residue. D genes are given only for firm matches. The listing skips clone size in some rows; elsewhere it reads once, few, many or a size class.

clone_size	j_call	d_call	v_call	cdr3_length	cdr3_nt	cdr3_aa
NA	TRBJ2-1	TRBD1	TRBV27	15	TGTGCCAGCAGTTTACTGGGACAGGTTTACAATGAGCAGTTCTTC	CASSLLGQVYNEQFF
few	TRBJ1-1	NA	TRBV3-1/TRBV3-2	13	TGTGCCAGCAGCCAAGGGGCCCGCAGGTCGGCTTTCTTT	CASSQGARRSAFF
NA	TRBJ1-1	NA	TRBV7-9	14	TGTGCCAGCAGCTTAGACCACAGCCACACTGAAGCTTTCTTT	CASSLDHSHTEAFF
NA	TRBJ1-1	NA	TRBV2	14	TGTGCCTCCAGGGTGGCCCAACTTAACACTGAAGCTTTCTTT	CASRVAQLNTEAFF
NA	TRBJ2-1	TRBD2	TRBV29-1	13	TGCAGCGTTGCTAGCGGTCCCTACAATGAGCAGTTCTTC	CSVASGPYNEQFF
NA	TRBJ1-2	TRBD1	TRBV19	16	TGTGCCAGTACCGATCCCCGGACAGGGGGGCACTATGGCTACACCTTC	CASTDPRTGGHYGYTF
few	TRBJ1-1	NA	TRBV7-9	14	TGTGCCAGCAGCTTAGTGGACAGGAACACTGAAGCTTTCTTT	CASSLVDRNTEAFF
NA	TRBJ1-2	TRBD1	TRBV5-1	14	TGCGCCAGCAGCTTAGACAGGGGGCTGGGTGGCTACACCTTC	CASSLDRGLGGYTF
NA	TRBJ2-2	TRBD2	TRBV12-5	16	TGTGCTAGTGGTTCTCCATATAGCGGGGCTAACGGGGAGCTGTTTTTT	CASGSPYSGANGELFF
NA	TRBJ2-7	TRBD1	TRBV12-5	18	TGTGCTAGTGGTTTGGTAACCTCTCGGGACAGGGGATTCTCCGAGCAGTACTTC	CASGLVTSRDRGFSEQYF